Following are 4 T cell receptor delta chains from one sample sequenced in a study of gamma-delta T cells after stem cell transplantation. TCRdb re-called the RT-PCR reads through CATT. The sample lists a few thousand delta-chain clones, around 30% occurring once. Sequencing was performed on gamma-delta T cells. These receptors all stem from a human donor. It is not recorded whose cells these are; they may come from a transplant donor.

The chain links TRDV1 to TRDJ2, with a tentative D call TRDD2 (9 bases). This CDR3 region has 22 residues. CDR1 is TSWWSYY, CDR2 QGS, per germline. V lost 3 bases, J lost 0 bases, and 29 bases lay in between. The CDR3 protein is CALGDLPTILGIPPSLTAQLFF. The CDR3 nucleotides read TGTGCTCTTGGGGACCTTCCTACAATCCTGGGGATACCCCCATCTTTGACAGCACAACTCTTCTTT.

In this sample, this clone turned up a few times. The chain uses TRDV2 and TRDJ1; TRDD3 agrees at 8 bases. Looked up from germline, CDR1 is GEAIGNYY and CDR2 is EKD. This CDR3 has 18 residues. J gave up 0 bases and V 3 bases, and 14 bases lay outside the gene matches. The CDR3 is CACDSVLGATADTDKLIF. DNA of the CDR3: TGTGCCTGTGACTCCGTACTGGGGGCCACAGCCGACACCGATAAACTCATCTTT.

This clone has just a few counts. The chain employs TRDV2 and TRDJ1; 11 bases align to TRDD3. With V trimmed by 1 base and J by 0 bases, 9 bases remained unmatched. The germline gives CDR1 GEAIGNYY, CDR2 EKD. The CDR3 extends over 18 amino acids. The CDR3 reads CACDTMWGIRSYTDKLIF. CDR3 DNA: TGTGCCTGTGACACTATGTGGGGGATACGCTCGTACACCGATAAACTCATCTTT.

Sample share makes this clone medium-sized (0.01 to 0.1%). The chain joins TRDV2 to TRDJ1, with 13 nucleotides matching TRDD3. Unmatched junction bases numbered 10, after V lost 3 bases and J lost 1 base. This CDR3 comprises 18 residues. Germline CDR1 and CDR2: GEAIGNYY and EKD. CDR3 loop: CACDSVLGDTRVTDKLIF. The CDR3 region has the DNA TGTGCCTGTGACTCTGTACTGGGGGATACGAGGGTCACCGATAAACTCATCTTT.